These 30 T cell receptor beta chains came from one sample sequenced in a study of blood T cell repertoires in COVID-19. Using immunoSEQ multiplex PCR, the repertoire was profiled, and TCRdb retains in-frame clones only, with some absent. The table records 200,000 or so clones, roughly four fifths of them present only once. The sample was peripheral blood. The source of these receptors is a man aged 30 to 39 with active or convalescent COVID-19.

The chain joins TRBV9 to TRBJ1-1; TRBD1 agrees at 8 bases. There are 12 residues in the CDR3. Germline CDR1 is SGDLS and CDR2 is YYNGEE. V was clipped by 7 bases and J by 2 bases; unmatched bases: 1. The chain's CDR3 is CASGQGNTEAFF. Here the CDR3 DNA reads TGTGCCAGCGGACAGGGCAACACTGAAGCTTTCTTT.

For the CDR3, the DNA is TGTGCCAGCATCAAAATCGGACAGGGGTTTTACGGCACAGATACGCAGTATTTT. This sequence encodes CASIKIGQGFYGTDTQYF. The chain links TRBV7-9 to TRBJ2-3; the match to TRBD1 covers 9 bases. Losses at the gene ends were 7 bases for V and 1 base for J; bases not matched to a gene: 15. CDR1 and CDR2 from the germline V gene are SEHNR and FQNEAQ (reference sequence). The CDR3 covers 18 residues.

The rearrangement uses TRBV6-5 and TRBJ2-5, with 7 bases lining up with TRBD2. Germline V lookup: CDR1 MNHEY, CDR2 SVGAGI. Trimming at V came to 6 bases and at J to 1 base, leaving 2 bases not matched to a gene. The CDR3 extends over 13 amino acids. In DNA, the CDR3 is TGTGCCAGCAGCGAGCGGGGCCAAGAGACCCAGTACTTC. Its protein is CASSERGQETQYF.

The chain joins TRBV11-2 to TRBJ1-5, with 7 positions matching TRBD1. The CDR3 is 16 residues long. With 3 bases clipped from V and 4 bases from J, the junction kept 9 bases outside the gene matches. Germline V CDR1 and CDR2: SGHAT, FQNNGV. The CDR3 coding sequence is TGTGCCAGCAGCTTGGGGACAGCGCTTGTTAATCAGCCCCAGCATTTT. Amino acids: CASSLGTALVNQPQHF.

The V and J genes are TRBV2 and TRBJ2-6; no clear D gene. The CDR3 has 15 amino acids. The germline CDR1 and CDR2 sequences are SNHLY and FYNNEI. With 6 bases removed from V and 0 bases from J, the gap between germline ends came to 9 bases. As DNA, the CDR3 is TGTGCCAGCAGCCGAGACACCTCTGGGGCCAACGTCCTGACTTTC. This encodes CASSRDTSGANVLTF. Filled out from reference TRBV2 and TRBJ2-6, the complete variable domain reads EPEVTQTPSHQVTQMGQEVILRCVPISNHLYFYWYRQILGQKVEFLVSFYNNEISEKSEIFDDQFSVERPDGSNFTLKIRSTKLEDSAMYFCASSRDTSGANVLTFGAGSRLTVL.

The chain couples TRBV7-2 to TRBJ2-3, with D possibly TRBD1 on 5 matching bases. Trimming removed 5 bases at V and 6 bases at J, with 6 bases between. In germline, CDR1 is SGHTA, CDR2 FQGNSA. The CDR3 runs 11 residues. The CDR3 DNA reads as TGTGCCAGCAGCAACAGGGATACGCAGTATTTT. This translates into CASSNRDTQYF.

This clone was picked up a small number of times. The gene calls are TRBV29-1 and TRBJ2-1, with a possible D match to TRBD2 (5 bases). The V gene lost 3 bases and the J gene lost 0 bases, with 9 bases spanning the gap. Germline CDR1 reads SQVTM; CDR2 reads ANQGSEA. The CDR3 runs to 14 residues. The CDR3 DNA is TGCAGCGTTGACGGGGAAAGCTCCTACAATGAGCAGTTCTTC. Its protein is CSVDGESSYNEQFF.

This chain connects TRBV5-4 to TRBJ2-3; D is uncertain. The CDR3 length is 11 residues. Germline assignment: CDR1 SGHNT and CDR2 YYREEE (reference sequence). V lost 5 bases and J lost 5, with 6 bases in between. CDR3 loop: CASRLQDTQYF. The CDR3 DNA reads TGTGCCAGCAGGTTGCAAGATACGCAGTATTTT. The full variable domain, completed using reference TRBV5-4 and TRBJ2-3, is ETGVTQSPTHLIKTRGQQVTLRCSSQSGHNTVSWYQQALGQGPQFIFQYYREEENGRGNFPPRFSGLQFPNYSSELNVNALELDDSALYLCASRLQDTQYFGPGTRLTVL.

DNA of the CDR3: TGTGCCAGCAGTGAGCAAGCGGGAGGGAGCGGCCTGTACTTC. Its translation is CASSEQAGGSGLYF. The V gene is TRBV2, the J gene TRBJ2-7, with TRBD2 matching 10 bases. The CDR3 has 14 amino acids. J was trimmed by 12 bases and V by 3 bases; bases with no gene match: 11. Germline-derived CDR1 and CDR2 are SNHLY and FYNNEI.

This clone was detected only once. This CDR3 reads CASSLGLTGFSTDTQYF. The CDR3 nucleotides are TGTGCCAGCAGCTTAGGTCTGACGGGATTTAGCACAGATACGCAGTATTTT. The V call is TRBV7-6, the J call TRBJ2-3; tentatively, D is TRBD2 (5 bases). CDR1 and CDR2 (germline): SGHVS, FNYEAQ. The CDR3 covers 17 residues. Deletions cut 1 base from V and 0 bases from J, with 14 bases between.

This clone was picked up one time. The chain recombines TRBV7-9 with TRBJ2-1; weak D call: TRBD1 (5 bases). Trimming shortened V by 5 bases and J by 6 bases, and 17 bases separated the two germline ends. The CDR3 covers 15 residues. Germline values: CDR1 SEHNR, CDR2 FQNEAQ (reference sequence). The CDR3 sequence is CASSGNSGFGNEQFF. CDR3 DNA: TGTGCCAGCAGCGGAAACTCAGGGTTTGGCAATGAGCAGTTCTTC.

This rearrangement joins TRBV24-1 to TRBJ2-7; TRBD2 matches at 7 bases. Germline V gene lookup returns CDR1 KGHDR and CDR2 SFDVKD. The CDR3 contains 15 residues. V lost 3 bases, J lost 4 bases, and 8 bases stayed unmatched. CDR3 DNA sequence: TGTGCCACCAGTGATGGGGGACTACTGTCTTACGAGCAGTACTTC. Protein product: CATSDGGLLSYEQYF.

The chain combines TRBV5-4 with TRBJ1-1; possibly TRBD1 for D (6 bases). The CDR3 extends over 15 amino acids. V lost 3 bases to trimming and J lost 4 bases, with 16 bases between them. Germline V gene data show CDR1 as SGHNT and CDR2 as YYREEE (reference sequence). CDR3 DNA sequence: TGTGCCAGCAGCTCAAAGACAGGTGAACGCACTGAAGCTTTCTTT. It codes for CASSSKTGERTEAFF. The complete variable domain, with remaining parts taken from reference TRBV5-4 and TRBJ1-1, reads ETGVTQSPTHLIKTRGQQVTLRCSSQSGHNTVSWYQQALGQGPQFIFQYYREEENGRGNFPPRFSGLQFPNYSSELNVNALELDDSALYLCASSSKTGERTEAFFGQGTRLTVV.

V is TRBV6-6 and J is TRBJ2-7, with TRBD1 matching 10 bases. Germline CDR1 reads MNHNY; CDR2 reads SVGAGI (reference sequence). J lost 4 bases, V lost 0 bases, and 3 bases had no gene match. The CDR3 sequence is 15 residues long. The DNA of the CDR3 is TGTGCCAGCAGTTACTCGAGGACAGGGGGTTACGAGCAGTACGTC. It is translated as CASSYSRTGGYEQYV.

The V gene is TRBV2, the J gene TRBJ2-3; 12 nucleotides line up with TRBD2. The CDR3 extends over 14 amino acids. Germline trimming cut 11 bases from V and 4 bases from J; bases unmatched to any gene: 7. Germline CDR1 is SNHLY and CDR2 is FYNNEI. The chain's CDR3 is CAGMTSGSSDTQYF. The DNA of the CDR3 is TGTGCCGGGATGACTAGCGGGAGTTCAGATACGCAGTATTTT.

The chain is built from TRBV5-8 and TRBJ1-4; perhaps TRBD1 as D (6 bases). Trimming stripped 0 bases from V and 3 bases from J, with 21 bases between. Germline V gives CDR1 SGHTS, CDR2 YDEGEE. This CDR3 contains 19 residues. The CDR3 here is CASSLAGGFFHRANEKLFF. The CDR3 region has the DNA TGTGCCAGCAGCTTGGCGGGGGGCTTCTTCCATAGGGCTAATGAAAAACTGTTTTTT.

The V and J genes are TRBV15 and TRBJ1-2; maybe TRBD1 (5 bases). In germline, CDR1 is LNHNV, CDR2 YYDKDF (reference sequence). The CDR3 is made up of 13 amino acids. V lost 6 bases and J 3 bases, leaving 11 bases between the germline ends. CDR3 residues: CATRGLLDYGYTF. In DNA, the CDR3 is TGTGCCACCAGGGGGCTGTTAGACTATGGCTACACCTTC.

The chain employs TRBV7-9 and TRBJ1-5; 8 nucleotides line up with TRBD1. J was trimmed by 6 bases and V by 0 bases; bases with no gene match: 13. There are 18 residues in the CDR3. In germline, CDR1 is SEHNR, CDR2 FQNEAQ (reference sequence). In DNA, the CDR3 is TGTGCCAGCAGCTTAGCGATAGATCAGGGGGCTCGGGGTCAGCCCCAGCATTTT. It codes for CASSLAIDQGARGQPQHF.

This clone came up once. V is TRBV6-2 or TRBV6-3 and J is TRBJ1-1, with 7 bases fitting TRBD1. CDR3 length: 14 amino acids. V trimming: 5 bases; J trimming: 3 bases; junction bases outside the gene matches: 6. Germline assignment: CDR1 MNHEY and CDR2 SVGEGT. Written as DNA, the CDR3 is TGTGCCAGCAGTCCACAGGGGTGGGACACTGAAGCTTTCTTT. Translated: CASSPQGWDTEAFF.

This clone appeared a few times. The V and J genes are TRBV24-1 and TRBJ1-3, with 7 bases that match TRBD1. Trimming took 3 bases from V and 0 from J; bases not matched to a gene: 1. Per germline, CDR1 KGHDR and CDR2 SFDVKD. This CDR3 contains 15 residues. The CDR3 reads CATSDHRGSGNTIYF. CDR3 coding DNA: TGTGCCACCAGTGATCACAGGGGCTCTGGAAACACCATATATTTT.

V gene TRBV6-2 or TRBV6-3 combines with J gene TRBJ2-3; D is perhaps TRBD2 (5 bases). V lost 6 bases and J lost 2, with 21 bases in between. The CDR3 is 17 amino acids. Germline CDR1 reads MNHEY; CDR2 reads SVGEGT. CDR3 in DNA: TGTGCCAGCAGCCTCTGGGGATCCAGCGACTACACAGATACGCAGTATTTT. Translated: CASSLWGSSDYTDTQYF.

The CDR3 loop is CASSLTTVRSQETQYF. The DNA of the CDR3 is TGCGCCAGCAGCTTGACGACAGTCCGCAGCCAAGAGACCCAGTACTTC. The chain recombines TRBV5-1 with TRBJ2-5, with a weak D call TRBD1 (5 bases). V was pared by 1 base and J by 1 base, with 14 bases between. From germline, CDR1 is SGHRS and CDR2 YFSETQ. CDR3 length: 16 residues.

The gene calls are TRBV18 and TRBJ1-5; D is unclear. V shed 2 bases and J shed 4 bases, with 6 bases lying between them. CDR1 KGHSH and CDR2 LQKENI come from the germline V gene. The CDR3 is 13 residues long. The CDR3 sequence is CASSPEANQPQHF. CDR3 sequence (DNA): TGTGCCAGCTCACCAGAGGCGAATCAGCCCCAGCATTTT.

The chain joins TRBV28 to TRBJ1-2, with 8 bases lining up with TRBD1. The length of the CDR3 is 14 residues. Germline V gives CDR1 MDHEN, CDR2 SYDVKM. V gave up 3 bases and J gave up 4 bases; unmatched junction bases: 4. CDR3 coding DNA: TGTGCCAGCAGTTTTCGGACAGGGTTCTATGGCTACACCTTC. As protein: CASSFRTGFYGYTF.

The DNA of the CDR3 is TGTGCCAGCAGTTTACAGGGGGCTGAGACCCAGTACTTC. Residues: CASSLQGAETQYF. This chain uses TRBV6-6 with TRBJ2-5, with TRBD1 matching 9 bases. CDR3 length: 13 residues. Trimming at V came to 4 bases and at J to 5 bases, leaving 2 bases not matched to a gene. Germline assignment: CDR1 MNHNY and CDR2 SVGAGI (reference sequence).

The chain employs TRBV19 and TRBJ1-5; 9 nucleotides match TRBD1. J gave up 2 bases and V 3 bases, and 14 bases lay outside the gene matches. This CDR3 region has 19 residues. The germline gives CDR1 LNHDA, CDR2 SQIVND (reference sequence). The CDR3 protein is CASSIPRTGVDIGNQPQHF. As DNA, the CDR3 is TGTGCCAGTAGTATTCCACGGACAGGGGTTGATATTGGCAATCAGCCCCAGCATTTT.

This clone was observed a few times. The chain has TRBV10-3 and TRBJ1-6; D unresolved. The V gene's germline CDR1 is ENHRY and CDR2 SYGVKD. Between the trimmed V and J ends, which lost 5 bases and 11 bases, there was a span of 13 bases. This CDR3 comprises 13 residues. The CDR3 loop reads CAISLSESAPLHF. The DNA for the CDR3 is TGTGCCATCAGTCTAAGCGAATCGGCACCCCTCCACTTT.

This clone was counted a few times. The chain carries TRBV30 and TRBJ1-2; 9 bases line up with TRBD1. The germline V gene has CDR1 GTSNPN and CDR2 SVGIG (reference sequence). V trimming: 1 base; J trimming: 8 bases; junction bases outside the gene matches: 11. The CDR3 length is 15 residues. The CDR3 reads CAWSGRDREVGGYTF. The CDR3 bases are TGTGCCTGGAGTGGCCGGGACAGGGAAGTAGGGGGCTACACCTTC.

The chain carries TRBV11-2 and TRBJ1-1; tentative D call: TRBD1 (6 bases). With 5 bases removed from V and 0 bases from J, the gap between germline ends came to 16 bases. The length of the CDR3 is 16 residues. Germline V CDR1 and CDR2: SGHAT, FQNNGV. The CDR3 reads CASSPLGQPLNTEAFF. The CDR3 DNA sequence: TGTGCCAGCAGCCCCCTTGGACAGCCTTTGAACACTGAAGCTTTCTTT.

This clone was seen a single time. J is TRBJ2-1 and V is TRBV2, with D possibly matching TRBD2 (6 bases). CDR3 length equals 13 residues. The V gene's germline CDR1 is SNHLY and CDR2 FYNNEI. Trimming removed 0 bases at V and 8 bases at J, with 8 bases between. CDR3 sequence: CASSEASGYEQFF. CDR3 DNA: TGTGCCAGCAGTGAAGCTAGCGGCTATGAGCAGTTCTTC.